The rows below give T cell receptor beta chains drawn from one sample of a study of blood T cell repertoires in COVID-19. Produced via immunoSEQ multiplex PCR; TCRdb's table is partial and in-frame only. The sample consists of approximately 65,000 clones, approximately 86% of them appearing once. Specimen: peripheral blood. These receptors originate from a man aged 35 to 55 with acute or convalescent COVID-19. Each CDR3 is given with its conserved first and last residue. The order of the fields is J gene, D gene, clone size, V gene, CDR3 protein, CDR3 DNA. D genes are given only for firm matches. The size entry is marked missing in some rows and otherwise reads once, few, many or a size class.

>TRBJ2-1|TRBD2|-|TRBV7-9
CASSWGGDSYNEQFF
TGTGCCAGCAGCTGGGGGGGAGATTCCTACAATGAGCAGTTCTTC
>TRBJ1-2|TRBD1|-|TRBV10-3
CAISEPPGTASYGYTF
TGTGCCATCAGTGAGCCCCCCGGGACAGCCTCCTATGGCTACACCTTC
>TRBJ1-1|TRBD1|once|TRBV13
CASREGAWNTEAFF
TGTGCCAGCCGCGAGGGGGCTTGGAACACTGAAGCTTTCTTT
>TRBJ1-1|-|-|TRBV12-3/TRBV12-4
CASSLDGNTEAFF
TGTGCCAGCAGTTTAGACGGGAACACTGAAGCTTTCTTT
>TRBJ1-6|TRBD1|-|TRBV11-3
CASSGNGQEYSPLHF
TGTGCCAGCAGCGGAAATGGACAGGAGTACTCACCCCTCCACTTT
>TRBJ1-2|-|-|TRBV24-1
CATSDQSFGYTF
TGTGCCACCAGTGATCAGTCGTTCGGCTACACCTTC
>TRBJ1-2|-|-|TRBV5-4
CASSLVGRDGFGYTF
TGTGCCAGCAGTCTTGTGGGCAGGGATGGGTTTGGCTACACCTTC
>TRBJ2-3|-|-|TRBV5-1
CASSFAGGGTDTQYF
TGCGCCAGCAGCTTTGCCGGAGGGGGCACAGATACGCAGTATTTT
>TRBJ1-2|-|-|TRBV30
CAWAESGGYTF
TGTGCCTGGGCCGAGTCGGGTGGCTACACCTTC
>TRBJ2-3|-|-|TRBV9
CASSVAGGVADTQYF
TGTGCCAGCAGCGTAGCTGGAGGGGTGGCAGATACGCAGTATTTT
>TRBJ2-1|TRBD1|few|TRBV7-9
CASSRLRGPGEQFF
TGTGCCAGCAGCCGTCTGAGGGGGCCGGGGGAGCAGTTCTTC
>TRBJ2-5|-|-|TRBV13
CASSPRLVRETQYF
TGTGCCAGCAGCCCTAGACTAGTCCGAGAGACCCAGTACTTC
>TRBJ1-2|-|-|TRBV11-2
CASSARGGGYGYTF
TGTGCCAGCAGCGCTAGAGGGGGTGGCTATGGCTACACCTTC
>TRBJ1-2|-|-|TRBV18
CASSPSTGSNYGYTF
TGTGCCAGCTCACCCTCGACAGGCTCTAACTATGGCTACACCTTC
>TRBJ1-2|TRBD1|few|TRBV12-3/TRBV12-4
CASRIQGASGYTF
TGTGCCAGCAGGATACAGGGGGCGTCTGGCTACACCTTC
>TRBJ1-5|-|few|TRBV23-1
CALVLKRRKQPQHF
TGCGCCCTTGTCCTGAAGCGGCGAAAACAGCCCCAGCATTTT
>TRBJ1-5|TRBD1|-|TRBV30
CAWSGRTGGYQPQHF
TGTGCCTGGAGTGGACGCACAGGGGGCTATCAGCCCCAGCATTTT
>TRBJ1-2|TRBD1|-|TRBV5-6
CASSLVLDREANYGYTF
TGTGCCAGCAGCTTGGTGTTAGACAGGGAAGCTAACTATGGCTACACCTTC
>TRBJ1-5|TRBD1|few|TRBV19
CASSIWTGPDQPQHF
TGTGCCAGTAGTATCTGGACAGGGCCGGATCAGCCCCAGCATTTT
>TRBJ1-1|TRBD1|-|TRBV7-2
CASSLTQGANVGTEAFF
TGTGCCAGCAGCTTAACGCAGGGGGCTAACGTAGGCACTGAAGCTTTCTTT
>TRBJ2-3|TRBD2|-|TRBV30
CAWSVMRTSGGTDTQYF
TGTGCCTGGAGTGTGATGAGGACTAGCGGGGGCACAGATACGCAGTATTTT
>TRBJ1-5|-|few|TRBV30
CAWTSGGDQPQHF
TGTGCCTGGACCTCGGGCGGGGATCAGCCCCAGCATTTT
>TRBJ2-7|-|-|TRBV6-5
CASSYEPTAYEQYF
TGTGCCAGCAGTTACGAACCCACGGCCTACGAGCAGTACTTC
>TRBJ1-6|TRBD1|-|TRBV10-1
CASGTGINSPLHF
TGCGCCAGCGGGACAGGGATTAATTCACCCCTCCACTTT
>TRBJ1-1|-|-|TRBV2
CASSEGQIPNTEAFF
TGTGCCAGCAGTGAAGGACAGATACCCAACACTGAAGCTTTCTTT
>TRBJ1-1|-|-|TRBV6-5
CASGVRGTEAFF
TGTGCCAGTGGGGTAAGGGGCACTGAAGCTTTCTTT
>TRBJ1-2|TRBD1|-|TRBV19
CASSIGTGEEVYGYTF
TGTGCCAGTAGTATCGGGACAGGGGAAGAGGTCTATGGCTACACCTTC
>TRBJ2-7|-|-|TRBV11-3
CASSLDGTLSSYEQYF
TGTGCCAGCAGCTTAGATGGGACTCTCAGCTCCTACGAGCAGTACTTC
>TRBJ2-5|-|-|TRBV24-1
CATSDPGAQETQYF
TGTGCCACCAGTGACCCAGGGGCACAAGAGACCCAGTACTTC
>TRBJ1-4|TRBD1|-|TRBV5-1
CASSVLTGTNEKLFF
TGCGCCAGCAGCGTCCTGACAGGGACTAATGAAAAACTGTTTTTT
>TRBJ1-2|TRBD1|-|TRBV5-1
CASRLTGESYGYTF
TGCGCCAGCAGATTAACAGGGGAAAGCTATGGCTACACCTTC
>TRBJ1-4|TRBD1|-|TRBV7-8
CASSPGRGKGTNEKLFF
TGTGCCAGCAGCCCGGGCAGGGGGAAAGGGACTAATGAAAAACTGTTTTTT
>TRBJ2-7|TRBD2|-|TRBV5-1
CASSLREGRDEQYF
TGCGCCAGCAGCTTACGGGAGGGTCGGGACGAGCAGTACTTC
>TRBJ2-1|-|few|TRBV11-3
CASSSGTGRINEQFF
TGTGCCAGCAGTAGCGGGACAGGGAGAATTAATGAGCAGTTCTTC
>TRBJ2-1|TRBD2|-|TRBV7-3
CASSSSGSYNEQFF
TGTGCCAGCAGCTCTAGCGGGTCTTACAATGAGCAGTTCTTC
>TRBJ1-3|TRBD1|-|TRBV9
CASTTGAGNTIYF
TGTGCCAGCACAACAGGGGCTGGAAACACCATATATTTT
>TRBJ2-7|-|-|TRBV2
CASSAGNYEQYF
TGTGCCAGCTCCGCAGGGAATTACGAGCAGTACTTC
>TRBJ1-6|-|-|TRBV6-5
CASSYSSDNSPLHF
TGTGCCAGCAGTTACTCGTCGGATAATTCACCCCTCCACTTT
>TRBJ1-1|-|-|TRBV19
CASSITGSNEAFF
TGTGCCAGTAGTATAACAGGGAGTAATGAAGCTTTCTTT
>TRBJ1-1|-|-|TRBV10-1
CASSEAQGKRTEAFF
TGCGCCAGCAGTGAGGCCCAGGGCAAGAGGACTGAAGCTTTCTTT
>TRBJ1-2|TRBD1|-|TRBV6-5
CASSPAGGAYGYTF
TGTGCCAGCAGCCCCGCAGGGGGAGCCTATGGCTACACCTTC
>TRBJ1-2|-|-|TRBV12-3/TRBV12-4
CASSPPRGVCTF
TGTGCCAGCAGTCCCCCCCGAGGTGTCTGCACCTTC
>TRBJ2-3|-|-|TRBV11-3
CASSLPGFRSITDTQYF
TGTGCCAGCAGCTTACCAGGGTTTAGATCAATCACAGATACGCAGTATTTT
>TRBJ2-6|TRBD1|-|TRBV19
CASADRGMSPSGANVLTF
TGTGCCAGTGCAGACAGGGGAATGTCCCCCTCTGGGGCCAACGTCCTGACTTTC